The 8 T cell receptor beta chains in this list originate from one sample, sequenced in a study of blood T cell repertoires in COVID-19. Clones were sequenced by immunoSEQ multiplex PCR, and TCRdb holds only the in-frame ones, with some missing. In the table there are 170,000 or so clones, 90% of which are singletons. The sequencing sample was made of peripheral blood. The receptors were gathered from a man between 50 and 59 years old with acute or convalescent COVID-19.

The rearrangement joins TRBV18 to TRBJ2-7, with 10 bases fitting TRBD1. Germline CDR1 reads KGHSH; CDR2 reads LQKENI. V shed 6 bases and J 5 bases; nucleotides not matched to a gene: 10. There are 15 residues in the CDR3. This CDR3 reads CASSKPGQGSHEQYF. The CDR3 bases are TGTGCCAGCTCTAAGCCGGGACAGGGGTCCCACGAGCAGTACTTC.

The chain joins TRBV9 to TRBJ1-3; D is uncertain. The V gene's germline CDR1 is SGDLS and CDR2 YYNGEE. This CDR3 is built from 16 residues. V was pared by 1 base and J by 0 bases, with 11 bases between. CDR3: CASSVSHGFSGNTIYF. In DNA form, the CDR3 reads TGTGCCAGCAGCGTATCCCACGGGTTCTCTGGAAACACCATATATTTT.

V and J are TRBV19 and TRBJ2-1, with 7 bases aligning to TRBD1. The J segment lost 4 bases and the V segment lost 4 bases, leaving 7 bases of the junction unmatched. The CDR3 loop spans 15 amino acids. The germline gives CDR1 LNHDA, CDR2 SQIVND (reference sequence). CDR3 DNA sequence: TGTGCCAGTAGTACCCCCGGGACAGTTTACAATGAGCAGTTCTTC. Amino acids: CASSTPGTVYNEQFF.

The count of this clone is one. The gene calls are TRBV28 and TRBJ2-6; perhaps TRBD1 as D (5 bases). Trimming removed 4 bases at V and 0 bases at J, with 10 bases between. Germline CDR1 and CDR2: MDHEN and SYDVKM. This CDR3 is 16 amino acids long. The CDR3 nucleotides read TGTGCCAGCAGTTCAGGGTTAGACTCTGGGGCCAACGTCCTGACTTTC. Its translation: CASSSGLDSGANVLTF.

This chain connects TRBV19 to TRBJ1-1, with D unresolved. The CDR3 contains 12 residues. Per the germline V gene, CDR1 is LNHDA and CDR2 is SQIVND (reference sequence). V was cut by 8 bases and J by 7 bases, with 14 bases left in between. CDR3 in DNA: TGTGCCAGTGGTTTCGTGAGGCTTGAAGCTTTCTTT. Encoded protein: CASGFVRLEAFF.

The J gene is TRBJ2-5, the V gene TRBV7-3, with TRBD2 matching 7 bases. Germline lookup yields CDR1 SGHTA and CDR2 FQGTGA. This CDR3 comprises 16 residues. Germline trimming cut 5 bases from V and 5 bases from J; bases unmatched to any gene: 14. The CDR3 DNA reads as TGTGCCAGCAGCAACACCCCGGGAGGACGGGGCGAGACCCAGTACTTC. Encoded protein: CASSNTPGGRGETQYF.

J is TRBJ1-2 and V is TRBV28, with D perhaps TRBD1 (6 bases). Trimming cost V 4 bases and J 10 bases, with 16 bases left between them. Germline CDR1 is MDHEN and CDR2 is SYDVKM. The CDR3 covers 13 residues. CDR3 nucleotide sequence: TGTGCCAGCAGTTCCCAACTACAGGGTTCCTACACCTTC. Protein sequence: CASSSQLQGSYTF.

The V and J genes are TRBV19 and TRBJ1-2; 7 nucleotides align to TRBD1. Per the germline V gene, CDR1 is LNHDA and CDR2 is SQIVND (reference sequence). With 5 bases clipped from V and 0 bases from J, the junction kept 6 bases outside the gene matches. This CDR3 region has 15 residues. This chain's CDR3 is CASSVRDSPNYGYTF. The CDR3, as DNA: TGTGCCAGTAGTGTCCGGGACAGTCCTAACTATGGCTACACCTTC.